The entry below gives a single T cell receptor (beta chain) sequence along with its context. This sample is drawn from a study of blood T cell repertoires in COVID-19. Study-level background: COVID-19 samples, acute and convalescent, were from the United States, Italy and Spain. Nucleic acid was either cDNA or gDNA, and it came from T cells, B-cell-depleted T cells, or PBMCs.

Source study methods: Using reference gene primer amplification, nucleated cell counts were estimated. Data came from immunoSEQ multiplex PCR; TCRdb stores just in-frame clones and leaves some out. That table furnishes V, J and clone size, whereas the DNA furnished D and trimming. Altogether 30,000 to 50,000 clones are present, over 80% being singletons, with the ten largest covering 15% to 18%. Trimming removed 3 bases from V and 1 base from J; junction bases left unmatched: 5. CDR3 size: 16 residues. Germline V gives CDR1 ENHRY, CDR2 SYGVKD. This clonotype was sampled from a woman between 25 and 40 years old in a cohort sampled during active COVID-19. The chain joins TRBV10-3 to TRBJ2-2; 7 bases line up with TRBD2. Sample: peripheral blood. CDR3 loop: CAISDEWGGNTGELFF. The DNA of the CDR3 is TGTGCCATCAGTGATGAGTGGGGGGGGAACACCGGGGAGCTGTTTTTT.